This TCR beta chain was obtained from a study of blood T cell repertoires in COVID-19. Measured with immunoSEQ multiplex PCR; TCRdb has only the in-frame clones, and not every one. In the table there are around 300,000 clones, 86% of which are singletons. V lost 0 bases and J lost 2, with 5 bases in between. The CDR3 has 14 residues. Looked up from germline, CDR1 is MGHRA and CDR2 is YSYEKL. The V call is TRBV4-1, the J call TRBJ1-5, with unresolved D. Sequences were obtained from PBMCs or T cells enriched from blood (not recorded which). The TCR sequence derives from a young woman who had recovered from COVID-19. CDR3 region: CASSQEHGNQPQHF. In DNA form, the CDR3 reads TGCGCCAGCAGCCAAGAACATGGCAATCAGCCCCAGCATTTT.